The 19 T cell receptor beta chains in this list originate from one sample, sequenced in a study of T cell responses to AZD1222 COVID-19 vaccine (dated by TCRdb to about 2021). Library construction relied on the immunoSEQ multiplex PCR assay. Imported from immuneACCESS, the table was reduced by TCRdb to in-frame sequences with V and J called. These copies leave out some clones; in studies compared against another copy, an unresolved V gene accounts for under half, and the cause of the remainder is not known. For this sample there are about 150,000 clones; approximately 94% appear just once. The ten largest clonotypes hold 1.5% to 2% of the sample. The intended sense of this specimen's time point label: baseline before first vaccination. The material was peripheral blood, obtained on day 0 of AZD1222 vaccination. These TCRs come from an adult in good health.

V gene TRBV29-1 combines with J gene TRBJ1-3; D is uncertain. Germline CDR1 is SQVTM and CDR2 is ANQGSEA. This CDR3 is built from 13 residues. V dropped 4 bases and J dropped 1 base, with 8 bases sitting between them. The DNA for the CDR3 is TGCAGCGTTGGGACCATATCTGGAAACACCATATATTTT. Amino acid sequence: CSVGTISGNTIYF.

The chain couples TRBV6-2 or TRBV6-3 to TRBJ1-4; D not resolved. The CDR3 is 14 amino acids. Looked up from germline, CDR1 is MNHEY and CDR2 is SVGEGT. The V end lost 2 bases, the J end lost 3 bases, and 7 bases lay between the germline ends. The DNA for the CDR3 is TGTGCCAGCAGTTACAGGGCGGCTAATGAAAAACTGTTTTTT. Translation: CASSYRAANEKLFF.

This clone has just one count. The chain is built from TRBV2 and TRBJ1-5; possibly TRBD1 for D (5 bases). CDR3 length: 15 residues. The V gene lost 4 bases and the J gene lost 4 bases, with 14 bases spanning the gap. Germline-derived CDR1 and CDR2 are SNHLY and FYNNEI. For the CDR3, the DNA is TGTGCCAGCAGTGGAGAAAGCCGGGGGAATCAGCCCCAGCATTTT. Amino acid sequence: CASSGESRGNQPQHF.

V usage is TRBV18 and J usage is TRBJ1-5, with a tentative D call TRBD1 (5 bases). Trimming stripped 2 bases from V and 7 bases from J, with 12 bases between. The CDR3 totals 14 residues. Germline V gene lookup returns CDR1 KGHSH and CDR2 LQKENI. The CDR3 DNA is TGTGCCAGCTCACCAAGGCAGGGTGGACAGCCCCAGCATTTT. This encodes CASSPRQGGQPQHF.

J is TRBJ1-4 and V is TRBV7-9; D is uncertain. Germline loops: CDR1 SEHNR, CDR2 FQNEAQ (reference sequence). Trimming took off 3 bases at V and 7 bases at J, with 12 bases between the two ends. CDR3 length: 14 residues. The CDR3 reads CASSFDLWGEKLFF. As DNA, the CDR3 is TGTGCCAGCAGCTTTGACCTCTGGGGTGAAAAACTGTTTTTT.

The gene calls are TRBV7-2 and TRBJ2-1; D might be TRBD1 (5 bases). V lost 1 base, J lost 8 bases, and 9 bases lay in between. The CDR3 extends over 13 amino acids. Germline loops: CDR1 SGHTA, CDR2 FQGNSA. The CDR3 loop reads CASSLGGGDEQFF. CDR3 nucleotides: TGTGCCAGCAGCTTAGGGGGCGGCGATGAGCAGTTCTTC.

CDR3 in DNA: TGTGCCAGCAGCTCAGGGGGCTGGAACACTGAAGCTTTCTTT. Protein: CASSSGGWNTEAFF. The chain employs TRBV5-4 and TRBJ1-1, with TRBD1 matching over 8 bases. From germline, CDR1 is SGHNT and CDR2 YYREEE (reference sequence). The CDR3 is 14 residues long. The J segment lost 1 base and the V segment lost 3 bases, leaving 2 bases of the junction unmatched.

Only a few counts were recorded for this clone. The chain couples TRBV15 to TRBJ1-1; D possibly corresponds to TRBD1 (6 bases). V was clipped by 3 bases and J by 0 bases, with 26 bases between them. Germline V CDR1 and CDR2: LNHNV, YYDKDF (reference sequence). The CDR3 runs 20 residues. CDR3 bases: TGTGCCACCAGCAGGGGTTCCTCCACCCGGACAGCTTTTATGAACACTGAAGCTTTCTTT. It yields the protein CATSRGSSTRTAFMNTEAFF.

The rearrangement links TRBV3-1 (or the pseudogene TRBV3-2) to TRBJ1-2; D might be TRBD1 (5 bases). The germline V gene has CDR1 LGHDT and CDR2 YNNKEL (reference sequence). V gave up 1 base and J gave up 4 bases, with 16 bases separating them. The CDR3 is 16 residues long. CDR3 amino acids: CASSQVKGSYSYGYTF. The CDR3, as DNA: TGTGCCAGCAGCCAAGTTAAGGGGTCCTACTCCTATGGCTACACCTTC.

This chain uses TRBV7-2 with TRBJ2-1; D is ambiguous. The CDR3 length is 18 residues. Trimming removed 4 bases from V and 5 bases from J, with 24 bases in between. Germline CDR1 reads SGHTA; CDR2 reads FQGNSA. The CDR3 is CASSSPNWARDVNNEQFF. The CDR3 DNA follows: TGTGCCAGCAGCTCCCCGAATTGGGCTAGAGATGTGAACAATGAGCAGTTCTTC.

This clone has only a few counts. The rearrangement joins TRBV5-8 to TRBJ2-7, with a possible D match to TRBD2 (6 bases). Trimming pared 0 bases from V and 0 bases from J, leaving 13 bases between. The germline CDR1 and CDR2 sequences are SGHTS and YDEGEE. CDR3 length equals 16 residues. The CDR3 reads CASSLALGGSSYEQYF. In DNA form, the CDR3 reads TGTGCCAGCAGCTTGGCCCTCGGGGGTTCCTCCTACGAGCAGTACTTC.

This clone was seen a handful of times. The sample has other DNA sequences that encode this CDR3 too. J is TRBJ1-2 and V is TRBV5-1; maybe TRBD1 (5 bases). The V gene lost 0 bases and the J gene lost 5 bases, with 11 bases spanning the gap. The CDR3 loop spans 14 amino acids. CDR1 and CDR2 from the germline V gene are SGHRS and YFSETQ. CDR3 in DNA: TGCGCCAGCAGCTTGGGGCAGGGAGGTTATGGCTACACCTTC. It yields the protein CASSLGQGGYGYTF.

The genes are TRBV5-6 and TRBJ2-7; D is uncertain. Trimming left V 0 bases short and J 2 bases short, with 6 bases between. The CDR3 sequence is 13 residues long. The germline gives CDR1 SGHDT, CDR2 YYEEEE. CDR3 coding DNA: TGTGCCAGCAGCTTGGGCAGTCCCTACGAGCAGTACTTC. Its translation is CASSLGSPYEQYF.

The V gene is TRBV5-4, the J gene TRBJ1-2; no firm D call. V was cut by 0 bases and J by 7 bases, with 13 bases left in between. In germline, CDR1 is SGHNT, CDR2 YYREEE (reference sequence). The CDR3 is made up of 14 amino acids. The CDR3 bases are TGTGCCAGCAGCTTGGTGGGGAGGGAAAGTGGCTACACCTTC. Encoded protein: CASSLVGRESGYTF.

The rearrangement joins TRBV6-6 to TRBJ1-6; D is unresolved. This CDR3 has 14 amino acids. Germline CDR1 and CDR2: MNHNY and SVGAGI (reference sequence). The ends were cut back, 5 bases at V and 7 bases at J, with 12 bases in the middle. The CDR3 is CASSRASGNSPLHF. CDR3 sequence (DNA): TGTGCCAGCAGTCGGGCCTCGGGCAATTCACCCCTCCACTTT.

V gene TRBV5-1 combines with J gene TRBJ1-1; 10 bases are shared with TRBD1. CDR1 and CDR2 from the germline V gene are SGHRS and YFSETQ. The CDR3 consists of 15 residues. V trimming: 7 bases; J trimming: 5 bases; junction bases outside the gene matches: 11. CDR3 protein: CASGARQGALTEAFF. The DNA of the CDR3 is TGCGCCAGCGGAGCAAGACAGGGGGCGCTTACTGAAGCTTTCTTT. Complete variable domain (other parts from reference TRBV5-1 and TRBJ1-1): KAGVTQTPRYLIKTRGQQVTLSCSPISGHRSVSWYQQTPGQGLQFLFEYFSETQRNKGNFPGRFSGRQFSNSRSEMNVSTLELGDSALYLCASGARQGALTEAFFGQGTRLTVV.

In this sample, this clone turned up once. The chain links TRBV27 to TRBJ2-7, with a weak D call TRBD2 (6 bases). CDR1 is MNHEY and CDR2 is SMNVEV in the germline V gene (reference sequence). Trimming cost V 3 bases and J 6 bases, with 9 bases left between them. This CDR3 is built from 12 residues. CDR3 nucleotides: TGTGCCAGCAGTTTGCGGGGATCCGAGCAGTACTTC. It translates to CASSLRGSEQYF.

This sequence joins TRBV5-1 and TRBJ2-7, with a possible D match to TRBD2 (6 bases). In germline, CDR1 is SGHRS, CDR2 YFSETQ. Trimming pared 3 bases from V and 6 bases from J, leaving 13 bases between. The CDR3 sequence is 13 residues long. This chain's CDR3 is CASSYETRGEQYF. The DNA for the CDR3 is TGCGCCAGCAGCTACGAGACTAGGGGCGAGCAGTACTTC.

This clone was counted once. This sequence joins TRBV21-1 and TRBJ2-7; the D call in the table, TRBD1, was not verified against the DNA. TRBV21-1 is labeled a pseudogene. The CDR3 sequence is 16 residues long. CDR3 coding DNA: TGTGCCAGCAGCAAAGTAGGGCAGGGGGAAGAATGGGAGCAGTACTTC. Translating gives CASSKVGQGEEWEQYF.